This entry is about one T cell receptor (beta chain). The specificity of this receptor is unknown. No per-base quality is available; no much larger clone lies one base away. This record comes from a study of cytomegalovirus exposure and HLA in healthy donors (dated by TCRdb to about 2017). Background on the whole study: An earlier analysis of several hundred of the donors reported 276 Gb of sequence data and around 110 million unique TCR beta sequences obtained from approximately 180 million T cells. An early release covering about 600 HLA-typed donors comprised about 320 gigabases of sequencing data and around 86 million unique TCR sequences. Among the approximately 400 genotyped donors, approximately 77% belonged to the genetic ancestry cluster associated with self-reported Caucasian donors. The aim of the study was to test whether cataloging public T cell receptors could identify signatures of past pathogen exposure. Using immunosequencing, the study profiled T cell repertoires from 640 or so subjects and related those repertoires to cytomegalovirus serostatus. Besides the first cohort of approximately 670 subjects, a separate validation cohort made up of over 95 different subjects was used. The study combined high-throughput TCR immunosequencing, statistical association of individual TCRs with disease status, and machine learning to predict cytomegalovirus infection status. In a later analysis, previously published TCR beta repertoires from hundreds of donors were re-analyzed and high-resolution HLA genotyping was added so that TCR occurrence patterns could be studied. In the later analysis, no new phenotypic data were used to find candidate immune exposures; instead, reliance was placed on TCR beta sequences and their occurrence across donors. An earlier analysis of several hundred of the donors applied high-throughput TCR beta sequencing to assess whether each TCR beta V gene segment acted as functional or pseudogenic. Donor age, sex, ethnicity and CMV serostatus were compiled alongside the repertoire data. A later genetic analysis used genome-wide SNP genotypes for 398 of the 666 donors, treating that subset as a discovery cohort. Every repertoire in the discovery cohort had been generated on one and the same sequencing platform. Class I and class II HLA loci were covered by the typing at four-digit resolution. The number of donors typed differed by locus, with roughly 620-630 for A, B, C, DRB1 and DQB1, 522 for DQA1, over 600 for DPA1, and roughly 450 for DPB1. Because of strong linkage in the cohort, roughly 5 DR-DQ haplotypes were treated as single units for association and clustering. On average, roughly 250,000 unique TCR beta nucleotide sequences were sequenced per donor among about 400 genotyped donors of the cohort, with 15% to 20% of those sequences being non-productive.

The cohort was made up of under 800 healthy bone marrow donors. Cohort members were all nominally healthy when sampled, although unrecorded immune exposures were likely present. The donor was CMV seropositive and was included in the group of some 290 seropositive cohort members. Each donor provided a peripheral blood sample, and peripheral blood mononuclear cells were used for TCR beta sequencing. The Qiagen DNeasy Blood Extraction Kit was used to extract genomic DNA from the blood cell samples. Results the study describes overall, beyond this receptor: CMV serostatus was the only immune exposure information available for the cohort. A further reported finding was that TCR beta sequences accurately predicted the HLA-A and HLA-B alleles for most subjects in the first cohort. The authors suggested that the approach could potentially be generalized to other disease states and immunological phenotypes. In a later analysis, HLA-associated TCR beta chains showed more clonal expansion and lower generation probabilities than non-associated chains that were equally common. Some IMGT-functional V segments, including TRBV6-2 and TRBV6-3, could not be told apart with the 87-base-pair reads, so those segments were excluded. Assigning TCR associations to individual alleles was difficult when HLA alleles, especially DR and DQ, strongly co-occurred. The presence/absence analyses assumed that sequencing depth was roughly uniform across donors, and that assumption may not be true. The sequencing pipeline was judged likely to have produced a cluster of highly shared sequence variants as a technical artifact. In an earlier analysis of about 550 of the donors, most TCR beta V segments were observed in productive rearrangements about 87% or about 30% of the time, broadly matching IMGT annotations. The study gave a list of over 150 TCR beta chains associated with cytomegalovirus. A later analysis associated 16,951 TCR beta sequences with specific HLA alleles at a false discovery rate of 0.05. According to a later analysis, TCR association rates differed among HLA loci, with DRB1 alleles showing the most associated TCRs and HLA-C alleles showing the fewest. In a later analysis, most CMV-associated TCR beta chains were found to appear HLA-restricted, with HLA associations seemingly driven largely by CMV exposure. The classifier was reported to diagnose cytomegalovirus status with high specificity and sensitivity in both the original cohort and the validation cohort. A later genetic analysis associated a missense DCLRE1C variant with V-gene and J-gene trimming of TCR beta chains, and an independent cohort replicated the association. The cohort was sequenced for TCR beta chains only, and without alpha or paired-chain data the features that could be detected were limited. Three of the identified cytomegalovirus-associated TCR beta chains were confirmed in vitro to be specific for cytomegalovirus antigens. Correlated functional status among segregating V segments might reflect linkage disequilibrium, but an unknown experimental factor could not be ruled out. In a later genetic analysis, fewer N-insertions in productive TCRs were reported among donors in an Asian-associated ancestry cluster than the approximately 670-donor mean. Because some donors lacked HLA typing at each locus, the association tests relied only on the typed subset. Most TCR sequences were observed very rarely across donors, whereas some public TCRs were present in many individuals. The earlier analysis of 587 of the donors excluded approximately 17 rarely observed V segments, including chromosome 9 orphons, because counts were too low. In a later analysis, several top co-occurrence clusters were reported to appear linked to parvovirus B19, influenza, CMV and Epstein-Barr virus.

Inclusive of the bounding cysteine and phenylalanine, the CDR3 is 14 residues long. Solely the CDR3 DNA is kept, with 42 bases framed from the first base. CDR1 and CDR2, looked up from the germline V gene, are MNHEY and SVGAGI. V is shortened by 7 bases, J by 0 bases, and the region joining them spans 12 bases. Library method: the immunoSEQ multiplex PCR assay. For the multiplex PCR, a mixture combining 60 forward primers for TCR Vbeta segments and 13 reverse primers for TCR Jbeta segments was used. Amplification of the CDR3 region of rearranged TCR beta genes was performed with a multiplex PCR assay on genomic DNA. The amplified TCR beta libraries were sequenced on the Illumina HiSeq System as 87-base-pair reads. The paper's processing steps were these. In a later analysis, tens of millions of unique TCR beta chains were counted across the approximately 640 repertoires, and roughly 9.9 million of these chains were shared by at least two donors. To remove PCR and sequencing errors, raw reads were error-corrected and collapsed into unique sequences using a nearest-neighbor algorithm that merged closely related sequences. Alignment of CDR3 sequences to IMGT reference sequences was used to assign V, D and J gene segments. Each retained sequence needed at least a six-nucleotide match to both a V gene segment and a J gene segment. Rearrangements were classified as productive when the CDR3 lacked stop codons and remained in frame with V and J, and all other rearrangements were classified as non-productive. CDR3 was defined according to IMGT convention as the region running from the second conserved V-encoded cysteine to the conserved J-encoded phenylalanine. Sequences without an unambiguous match to a single V gene segment were excluded from the earlier analysis of 500 to 700 of the donors. In an earlier analysis of a few hundred of the donors, a V segment was called functional when productive rearrangements were above 56.7%, and segregating when the standard deviation between donors exceeded 5%. A statistical classification framework was built for diagnosing cytomegalovirus status from the catalog of TCR beta chain sequences. A later analysis assigned V and J genes by comparing TCR nucleotide sequences with IMGT/GENE-DB human TR gene sequences. The TCRdist pipeline was used in a later analysis to assign CDR3 sequences and most-parsimonious VDJ recombination scenarios. In a later analysis, every TCR beta chain was defined by the combination of its CDR3 amino acid sequence and its V-gene family, and reads without a unique V-gene family were dropped. A later analysis removed nearly 600 highly shared, low-generation-probability nucleotide sequences to deal with suspected cross-contamination and a sequencing artifact. A later analysis calculated a clonal expansion index for each public chain from normalized within-repertoire ranks of inferred template counts. A later analysis computed generation probabilities with a VDJ recombination model fitted to out-of-frame rearrangements, and checked the results against IGoR. Hypergeometric tests were used in a later analysis to score TCR-TCR, TCR-HLA and TCR-CMV co-occurrence, with a repertoire-size bias correction applied to the TCR pairs. In a later analysis, false discovery rates were estimated by permuting HLA or CMV assignments 20 times. In a later analysis, co-occurring TCRs were grouped with DBSCAN, and TCRdist sequence similarity was added when clustering was performed within HLA-allele-positive subsets. Co-occurrence clustering excluded repertoires with fewer than 30,000 or more than 120,000 public chains, plus five with anomalous nucleotide sharing. In its TCRdb copy, this immuneACCESS table keeps in-frame sequences only and misses some clones. Where compared with another copy, unresolved V genes explain less than half of these, and the others have no known cause. V and J calls and clone size are as listed in that table; D and trimming were resolved from the DNA. For this sample the table gives 200,000 or so clones, of which just under 70% were detected only once. Clones ranked in the top ten supply about 2.8% of the sample.

The sequenced material came from PBMCs. This receptor was taken from a man between 40 and 49 years old in good health and CMV-seropositive. Recombination linked TRBV6-5 to TRBJ1-1; a weak D assignment points to TRBD1 (6 bases agree). The nucleotide sequence reads as follows: TGTGCCAGCACTATGGACAGTATGAACACTGAAGCTTTCTTT. Translated, this is CASTMDSMNTEAFF.